This T cell receptor (beta chain) came from a study of T cell repertoires in cytomegalovirus infection. The wider study: Matching HLA type and CMV infection were both indicated by public TCR beta signatures.

This clonotype was counted between two and nine times. Its antigen is unknown. The V and J ends lost 4 bases and 4 bases, in that order; junction bases with no gene match: 7. CDR1 and CDR2 (germline): SGHDT, YYEEEE. The CDR3 has 16 amino acids. TCRdb ran MiXCR on the reads and lists one entry per CDR3 protein. The sample lists around 130,000 distinct CDR3 sequences; 7.5% to 9% were seen once. Study-level findings and limits: In two of eight donors, the top clonotype was HLA-C-restricted CMV-specific. CMV carriers with the relevant HLA were identified by cumulative public TCR beta family frequency.

The V call is TRBV5-6, the J call TRBJ2-1; 11 bases fit TRBD2. Sequencing input: PBMCs. This receptor was obtained from a human donor in good health (CMV status not recorded). Some clones in this sample may be carry-over from other donors' samples. CDR3 DNA: TGTGCCAGCAGCGCTCCGGGACTAGCGGAATACAATGAGCAGTTCTTC. Protein sequence: CASSAPGLAEYNEQFF.